This passage covers 5 T cell receptor beta chains from one sample sequenced in a study of blood T cell repertoires in COVID-19. Data came from immunoSEQ multiplex PCR; TCRdb stores just in-frame clones and leaves some out. The sample holds tens of thousands of clones, roughly 82% seen once. The material sequenced was peripheral blood. The receptors were gathered from a man aged 50 to 59 with active or convalescent COVID-19.

The rearrangement uses TRBV18 and TRBJ2-5; D possibly corresponds to TRBD1 (5 bases). V was shortened by 4 bases and J by 4 bases, with 10 bases between the two germline ends. This CDR3 is 13 amino acids long. Germline CDR1 KGHSH, CDR2 LQKENI. The CDR3 DNA follows: TGTGCCAGCTCACAGGCAGGGTTAGAGACCCAGTACTTC. The encoded protein is CASSQAGLETQYF.

The chain joins TRBV6-5 to TRBJ2-5, with a weak D call TRBD1 (6 bases). Germline V gene data show CDR1 as MNHEY and CDR2 as SVGAGI. This CDR3 has 13 amino acids. V lost 5 bases and J lost 0, with 7 bases in between. The CDR3 loop reads CASSRTDQETQYF. The DNA for the CDR3 is TGTGCCAGCAGTAGGACAGACCAAGAGACCCAGTACTTC.

The chain combines TRBV6-1 with TRBJ1-2, with unresolved D. V was clipped by 1 base and J by 3 bases, with 12 bases between them. CDR1 MNHNS and CDR2 SASEGT come from the germline V gene. The CDR3 consists of 15 residues. The CDR3 coding sequence is TGTGCCAGCAGTGAAGTTGCAGAAGTTTACTATGGCTACACCTTC. Protein sequence: CASSEVAEVYYGYTF.

V and J are TRBV5-6 and TRBJ2-5; D might be TRBD1 (6 bases). V was clipped by 3 bases and J by 5 bases, with 11 bases between them. Germline CDR1 is SGHDT and CDR2 is YYEEEE. CDR3 length: 13 residues. The CDR3, as DNA: TGTGCCAGCAGCTCAGGGGTTGGGGAGACCCAGTACTTC. Encoded protein: CASSSGVGETQYF. Variable domain in full (rest from reference TRBV5-6 and TRBJ2-5): DAGVTQSPTHLIKTRGQQVTLRCSPKSGHDTVSWYQQALGQGPQFIFQYYEEEERQRGNFPDRFSGHQFPNYSSELNVNALLLGDSALYLCASSSGVGETQYFGPGTRLLVL.

The J gene is TRBJ2-3, the V gene TRBV9, with 8 positions matching TRBD2. CDR3 length equals 14 residues. Per the germline V gene, CDR1 is SGDLS and CDR2 is YYNGEE. The V segment lost 2 bases and the J segment 5 bases; nucleotides outside the gene matches: 4. The chain's CDR3 is CASSVGAGEDTQYF. CDR3 bases: TGTGCCAGCAGCGTCGGAGCGGGGGAAGATACGCAGTATTTT. The variable domain in full, with the rest retrieved from reference TRBV9 and TRBJ2-3, is DSGVTQTPKHLITATGQRVTLRCSPRSGDLSVYWYQQSLDQGLQFLIQYYNGEERAKGNILERFSAQQFPDLHSELNLSSLELGDSALYFCASSVGAGEDTQYFGPGTRLTVL.